This T cell receptor beta chain was identified in a study of identical twins. Details on this clonotype: As yet, its antigen is unknown.

General study results and limits: Models predicted less out-of-frame TCR alpha sharing in monozygotic twins than was found. Beta out-of-frame sequences showed weaker excess sharing between twins.

Unmatched junction bases numbered 7, after V lost 3 bases and J lost 3 bases. The CDR3 consists of 16 residues. Germline loops: CDR1 MNHEY, CDR2 SMNVEV (reference sequence). Template switching, a step in the protocol, added a universal primer site, and cDNA carried unique molecular identifiers. Via MiXCR, TCRdb re-called the 5' RACE reads, giving one row per CDR3 protein. This sample carries nearly 650,000 distinct CDR3 sequences, about 7% of them seen once, and the ten largest clones take about 1.5%. In addition, the sample was reused for a study of yellow fever vaccine responses in identical twins.

The sequence was collected from a woman aged 18-29 years in good health. The sequenced sample was PBMCs. V and J are TRBV27 and TRBJ2-2; 7 bases are shared with TRBD1. DNA for the CDR3: TGTGCCAGCAGTTTTTTGTTCCAGGGGGACACCGGGGAGCTGTTTTTT. Its protein product is CASSFLFQGDTGELFF.